The T cell receptor beta chain under discussion was sequenced for a study of blood T cell repertoires in COVID-19. Study-level information: Nucleic acid was either cDNA or gDNA, and it came from T cells, B-cell-depleted T cells, or PBMCs.

The junction had 6 bases not matched to a gene; V was cut back by 3 bases and J by 3 bases. In germline, CDR1 is SGHTA, CDR2 FQGTGA. The CDR3 runs 15 residues. Measured with immunoSEQ multiplex PCR; TCRdb has only the in-frame clones, and not every one. Found here are hundreds of thousands of clones, less than 85% of them singletons; the top ten hold around 1.9%. This chain uses TRBV7-3 with TRBJ1-1; 8 nucleotides agree with TRBD1. Sequencing was carried out using PBMCs or T cells enriched from blood (not recorded which). The source is a young woman who had been exposed to COVID-19. CDR3 in amino acids: CASSFGQGGDTEAFF. CDR3 bases: TGTGCCAGCAGCTTTGGACAGGGTGGGGACACTGAAGCTTTCTTT.